This T cell receptor beta chain appears in the sequencing data of a study of control samples from healthy donors and cancer patients. Germline CDR1 is LNHDA and CDR2 is SQIVND (reference sequence). V was clipped by 10 bases and J by 0 bases, with 15 bases between them. The length of the CDR3 is 15 residues. The assay was immunoSEQ multiplex PCR, and TCRdb's table has in-frame clones only and misses some. The table has more than 95,000 clones, 80% to 95% seen once. The V call is TRBV19, the J call TRBJ1-4; D ambiguous. The sample taken for sequencing was blood. This sequence originates from a man aged 18 to 35 in good health. The DNA of the CDR3 is TGTGCCACCCTACCCGGACCACCAACTAATGAAAAACTGTTTTTT. It encodes CATLPGPPTNEKLFF.